Listed below are T cell receptor beta chains from one sample, sequenced in a study of T cells after posttransplantation cyclophosphamide. This table comes from immunoSEQ multiplex PCR, and its TCRdb copy is limited to in-frame clones, with some not included. The table lists roughly 23,000 clones, 85% to 90% of them singletons. This material consisted of PBMCs, taken after allogeneic stem cell transplant with posttransplant cyclophosphamide. The receptors were sampled from a female patient aged 30 to 40 who received an allogeneic stem cell transplant from an unrelated donor, was CMV-positive, and had no GVHD. The graft donor may account for some of the T cells. Each CDR3 is given with its conserved first and last residue. D genes are given only for firm matches. Clone size is given for some rows only: seen once, a few or many times, or a class if the clone is expanded.

v_gene	d_gene	j_gene	abundance	CDR3nt	CDR3aa
TRBV30	TRBD1	TRBJ1-1	NA	TGTGCCTGGAGGGACAGGGTTCGAATGAACACTGAAGCTTTCTTT	CAWRDRVRMNTEAFF
TRBV30	NA	TRBJ2-5	NA	TGTGCCTGGTCCCAGGTCCGGGAGACCCAGTACTTC	CAWSQVRETQYF
TRBV5-1	NA	TRBJ2-7	NA	TGCGCCAGCAGGGAGGGGACGCTTGCCTACGAGCAGTACTTC	CASREGTLAYEQYF
TRBV27	NA	TRBJ2-5	NA	TGTGCCAGCAGTTTTGCGACAGAAGAGACCCAGTACTTC	CASSFATEETQYF
TRBV11-3	NA	TRBJ2-6	NA	TGTGCCAGCAGCTCCCGGGCTGGGGCCAACGTCCTGACTTTC	CASSSRAGANVLTF
TRBV5-1	TRBD1	TRBJ1-1	NA	TGCGCCAGCAGCGCAAACACAGGGGGAACTGAAGCTTTCTTT	CASSANTGGTEAFF
TRBV5-1	NA	TRBJ2-5	NA	TGCGCCAGCAGCTTCCCAGAGGAGGCCCAGTACTTC	CASSFPEEAQYF
TRBV29-1	NA	TRBJ1-1	NA	TGCAGCGTTGAATTTAGAACAGACAGCAACACTGAAGCTTTCTTT	CSVEFRTDSNTEAFF
TRBV19	NA	TRBJ1-5	NA	TGTGCCAGTAGTATGACACCTAATCAGCCCCAGCATTTT	CASSMTPNQPQHF
TRBV11-2	TRBD1	TRBJ1-2	NA	TGTGCCAGCAGCCCTGGGACAGGGCCTTATGGCTACACCTTC	CASSPGTGPYGYTF
TRBV19	TRBD1	TRBJ2-7	NA	TGTGCCAGTAGTCCGACAGGGGGCTACGAGCAGTACTTC	CASSPTGGYEQYF
TRBV7-9	TRBD2	TRBJ2-7	few	TGTGCCAGCAGCTTCGGACTAGCGGGGACCTACGAGCAGTACTTC	CASSFGLAGTYEQYF
TRBV11-3	TRBD2	TRBJ2-2	NA	TGTGCCAGCAGCTTGCCCCCTGCGGGGGTGGCGGGGGAGCTGTTTTTT	CASSLPPAGVAGELFF
TRBV18	NA	TRBJ2-6	NA	TGTGCCAGTCGCACAGGCTCTGGGGCCAACGTCCTGACTTTC	CASRTGSGANVLTF
TRBV5-1	TRBD2	TRBJ2-1	NA	TGCGCCAGCAGCTTGAAGTTAACTAGCGGGGGGGGGCTCGGCGATGAGCAGTTCTTC	CASSLKLTSGGGLGDEQFF
TRBV30	TRBD1	TRBJ1-5	NA	TGTGCCTGGAGTTTGGGACAGGTCAATCAGCCCCAGCATTTT	CAWSLGQVNQPQHF
TRBV18	TRBD1	TRBJ1-4	NA	TGTGCCAGCTCACTAACGGTCTCTAGGACAGGGAATGAAAAACTGTTTTTT	CASSLTVSRTGNEKLFF
TRBV5-6	NA	TRBJ1-5	NA	TGTGCCAGCACTCAGGGTGTGAACAATCAGCCCCAGCATTTT	CASTQGVNNQPQHF
TRBV28	TRBD1	TRBJ1-4	NA	TGTGCCAGCAGTTCCAACAGGGGGGCTAATGAAAAACTGTTTTTT	CASSSNRGANEKLFF
TRBV11-2	NA	TRBJ2-5	NA	TGTGCCAGCAGCCGTAGCCTCCAAGAGACCCAGTACTTC	CASSRSLQETQYF
TRBV4-1	NA	TRBJ1-4	NA	TGCGCCAGCAGCCAAGAGGCAGGGAGGGATGAAAAACTGTTTTTT	CASSQEAGRDEKLFF
TRBV7-9	TRBD2	TRBJ2-5	NA	TGTGCCAGCAGGGGACTAGCGGTCCAAGAGACCCAGTACTTC	CASRGLAVQETQYF
TRBV6-5	NA	TRBJ1-1	NA	TGTGCCAGCAGCCTCTGGGCAGTGAACACTGAAGCTTTCTTT	CASSLWAVNTEAFF
TRBV9	TRBD1	TRBJ1-2	once	TGTGCCAGCAGCCCCTTACAGGGGAATGGCTACACCTTC	CASSPLQGNGYTF
TRBV7-3	TRBD1	TRBJ1-1	NA	TGTGCCAGCAGCCCGGGGGGCTGGGACAGGAAGGCCACTGAAGCTTTCTTT	CASSPGGWDRKATEAFF
TRBV18	NA	TRBJ2-2	once	TGTGCCAGCTCCGGGGGTAACACCGGGGAGCTGTTTTTT	CASSGGNTGELFF
TRBV5-1	TRBD2	TRBJ2-3	NA	TGCGCCAGCAGCATAATTAGACTAGCGGGGGGGCCTGTCACAGATACGCAGTATTTT	CASSIIRLAGGPVTDTQYF
TRBV6-1	NA	TRBJ1-6	NA	TGTGCCAGCAGTGAAGGCAGGGTTTTGAGCTCCTATAATTCACCCCTCCACTTT	CASSEGRVLSSYNSPLHF
TRBV29-1	TRBD1	TRBJ2-2	once	TGCAGCGTTGAAGACCTGACAGGGGGCACCGGGGAGCTGTTTTTT	CSVEDLTGGTGELFF
TRBV4-2	TRBD1	TRBJ2-1	NA	TGTGCCAGCAGCCAAGGTTGGGGACAGGCGTACAATGAGCAGTTCTTC	CASSQGWGQAYNEQFF
TRBV28	TRBD1	TRBJ1-4	NA	TGTGCCAGCAGTCCGGGACAGATAAATGAAAAACTGTTTTTT	CASSPGQINEKLFF
TRBV19	NA	TRBJ1-6	NA	TGTGCCAGTAAAGGGGCGGCAGGGGAGACTTCACCCCTCCACTTT	CASKGAAGETSPLHF
TRBV9	NA	TRBJ2-3	NA	TGTGCCAGCAGCTACGGACATAACACAGATACGCAGTATTTT	CASSYGHNTDTQYF
TRBV6-1	NA	TRBJ1-1	few	TGTGCCAGCAGTGAAGGGGACACCCGGTACACTGAAGCTTTCTTT	CASSEGDTRYTEAFF
TRBV4-1	TRBD2	TRBJ2-5	NA	TGCGCCAGCAGACTAGCGGGGGTGTACCAAGAGACCCAGTACTTC	CASRLAGVYQETQYF
TRBV29-1	NA	TRBJ2-5	NA	TGCAGCGTTGTATCTGGGGGGGAGACCCAGTACTTC	CSVVSGGETQYF
TRBV30	NA	TRBJ1-3	NA	TGTGCCTGGGGCGAGGCCGGGGGAAACACCATATATTTT	CAWGEAGGNTIYF
TRBV2	NA	TRBJ1-6	NA	TGTGCCAGCAGTGACAGGGCGAGTGGTTCACCCCTCCACTTT	CASSDRASGSPLHF
TRBV29-1	TRBD1	TRBJ2-1	NA	TGCAGCGTGGGGGACAGGGGGCGTTGGAATGAGCAGTTCTTC	CSVGDRGRWNEQFF
TRBV5-5	TRBD2	TRBJ2-2	once	TGTGCCAGCAGCTTCCGCCCTAGCGGGGGGGTCCCCGGGGAGCTGTTTTTT	CASSFRPSGGVPGELFF